These T cell receptor beta chains were read from a single sample in a study of post-analysis software for immune sequencing data. Via MiXCR, TCRdb re-called the PCR reads, giving one row per CDR3 protein. The sample carries about 200,000 distinct CDR3 sequences, 29% recorded once. Sequencing input: blood. The origin of the receptors is a girl aged 2-17 years with multiple sclerosis. Both conserved end residues are part of each CDR3. D genes are given only for firm matches. Expanded clones are given a class, and other clones once, few, many or no size at all.

d_gene: TRBD2; abundance: few; j_gene: TRBJ2-7; v_gene: TRBV5-1; CDR3nt: TGCGCCAGCAGCTCCCCAGGAGGGAGTAGCGGGAGAGGCGAGCAGTACTTC; CDR3aa: CASSSPGGSSGRGEQYF
d_gene: TRBD2; abundance: -; j_gene: TRBJ2-4; v_gene: TRBV20-1; CDR3nt: TGCAGTGCTAGAGATCGCCGGCTAGCGGCCAATGAGCAGTACTTC; CDR3aa: CSARDRRLAANEQYF
d_gene: TRBD1; abundance: -; j_gene: TRBJ1-2; v_gene: TRBV15; CDR3nt: TGTGCCACCAGTACGGGAGGGGGCAAGAGGGGCTACACCTTC; CDR3aa: CATSTGGGKRGYTF
d_gene: TRBD1; abundance: few; j_gene: TRBJ2-5; v_gene: TRBV27; CDR3nt: TGTGCCGGCAGTTTACGCAGACAGGGGGCAAAGACCCAGTACTTC; CDR3aa: CAGSLRRQGAKTQYF
d_gene: TRBD2; abundance: many; j_gene: TRBJ2-1; v_gene: TRBV5-6; CDR3nt: TGTGCCAGCACCCTAGCGGGAGTCTACAATGAGCAGTTCTTC; CDR3aa: CASTLAGVYNEQFF
d_gene: -; abundance: -; j_gene: TRBJ1-2; v_gene: TRBV5-1; CDR3nt: TGCGCCAGCAGCTCTTGCGACGGGGGGTCTAACTATGGCTACACCTTC; CDR3aa: CASSSCDGGSNYGYTF
d_gene: -; abundance: -; j_gene: TRBJ1-1; v_gene: TRBV20-1; CDR3nt: TGCAGTGCTAGAGCCGGGGGAGGGAACACTGAAGCTTTCTTT; CDR3aa: CSARAGGGNTEAFF
d_gene: -; abundance: many; j_gene: TRBJ1-1; v_gene: TRBV7-3; CDR3nt: TGTGCCAGCAGCTTAAGGGGTAGGGGGGACACTGAAGCTTTCTTT; CDR3aa: CASSLRGRGDTEAFF
d_gene: -; abundance: many; j_gene: TRBJ1-5; v_gene: TRBV29-1; CDR3nt: TGCAGCGTTGAAGAACAGGCCGATCAGCCCCAGCATTTT; CDR3aa: CSVEEQADQPQHF
d_gene: -; abundance: many; j_gene: TRBJ2-5; v_gene: TRBV20-1; CDR3nt: TGCAGTGCTAGAAAAGCGGTTGAACAGTACTTC; CDR3aa: CSARKAVEQYF
d_gene: -; abundance: -; j_gene: TRBJ2-5; v_gene: TRBV5-1; CDR3nt: TGCGCCAGCAGCCCCGCAGTTGCCGGCCGGGAGACCCAGTACTTC; CDR3aa: CASSPAVAGRETQYF
d_gene: -; abundance: few; j_gene: TRBJ1-5; v_gene: TRBV7-2; CDR3nt: TGTGCCAGCAGCTTAAGGGTTAGCAATCAGCCCCAGCATTTT; CDR3aa: CASSLRVSNQPQHF
d_gene: -; abundance: -; j_gene: TRBJ2-2; v_gene: TRBV20-1; CDR3nt: TGCAGTGCTAGAGATCAGGGGGCTAGCGGGCCCGCCCCCTTATTTGGGGAGCTGTTTTTT; CDR3aa: CSARDQGASGPAPLFGELFF
d_gene: TRBD2; abundance: once; j_gene: TRBJ2-3; v_gene: TRBV7-2; CDR3nt: TGTGCCAGCAGCTGGCGGGGGGGCAGTCGGACAGATACGCAGTATTTT; CDR3aa: CASSWRGGSRTDTQYF
d_gene: -; abundance: -; j_gene: TRBJ2-7; v_gene: TRBV29-1; CDR3nt: TGCAGCGTTTACGACGGTTCCTACAATGAGCAGTACTTC; CDR3aa: CSVYDGSYNEQYF
d_gene: -; abundance: -; j_gene: TRBJ2-7; v_gene: TRBV6-5; CDR3nt: TGTGCCAGCAGGCTAGGGGGGGCATCCTACGAGCAGTACTTC; CDR3aa: CASRLGGASYEQYF
d_gene: -; abundance: -; j_gene: TRBJ1-3; v_gene: TRBV5-1; CDR3nt: TGCGCCAGCAGCCCCATGGGGTTCTCTGGAAACACCATATATTTT; CDR3aa: CASSPMGFSGNTIYF
d_gene: TRBD2; abundance: -; j_gene: TRBJ2-2; v_gene: TRBV7-2; CDR3nt: TGTGCCAGCAGCCGTATGACTAGCGTGAACACCGGGGAGCTGTTTTTT; CDR3aa: CASSRMTSVNTGELFF
d_gene: -; abundance: many; j_gene: TRBJ2-1; v_gene: TRBV5-1; CDR3nt: TGCGCCAGCAGCTTTCAGGGTAACCTAAATGAGCAGTTCTTC; CDR3aa: CASSFQGNLNEQFF
d_gene: TRBD2; abundance: -; j_gene: TRBJ2-3; v_gene: TRBV20-1; CDR3nt: TGCAGTGCTAGAGATCTGGGGGGGGGGACAGATACGCAGTATTTT; CDR3aa: CSARDLGGGTDTQYF
d_gene: -; abundance: many; j_gene: TRBJ2-7; v_gene: TRBV11-2; CDR3nt: TGTGCCAGCAGCCCGCGGCGGGTCTCCTACGAGCAGTACTTC; CDR3aa: CASSPRRVSYEQYF
d_gene: -; abundance: -; j_gene: TRBJ2-7; v_gene: TRBV3-1; CDR3nt: TGTGCCAGCAGCCAAGATCGGGTGACAGTTAAGTACTTC; CDR3aa: CASSQDRVTVKYF
d_gene: -; abundance: -; j_gene: TRBJ2-5; v_gene: TRBV20-1; CDR3nt: TGCAGTGCCAAGCAGGCGGAGGAAGGTTTTTCAGAGACCCAGTACTTC; CDR3aa: CSAKQAEEGFSETQYF
d_gene: -; abundance: once; j_gene: TRBJ1-1; v_gene: TRBV28; CDR3nt: TGTGCCAGCAGTTTGTATTTGTACAGAAGGATGAACACTGGAGCTTTCTTT; CDR3aa: CASSLYLYRRMNTGAFF
d_gene: -; abundance: -; j_gene: TRBJ1-1; v_gene: TRBV4-2; CDR3nt: TGTGCCAGCAGCCCACCAGGGGCTGGTAACACTGAAGCTTTCTTT; CDR3aa: CASSPPGAGNTEAFF
d_gene: TRBD2; abundance: many; j_gene: TRBJ2-7; v_gene: TRBV20-1; CDR3nt: TGCAGTGCTCGTAACAGACGGACTAGCGGGAGTCTCTACGAGCAGTACTTC; CDR3aa: CSARNRRTSGSLYEQYF
d_gene: -; abundance: many; j_gene: TRBJ2-5; v_gene: TRBV20-1; CDR3nt: TGCAGTGCTAGAGTCAGGGAAGAGACCCAGTACTTC; CDR3aa: CSARVREETQYF
d_gene: -; abundance: -; j_gene: TRBJ1-3; v_gene: TRBV7-3; CDR3nt: TGTGCCAGCAGTACTGGTATCTCTGGAAACACCATATATTTT; CDR3aa: CASSTGISGNTIYF
d_gene: -; abundance: many; j_gene: TRBJ2-1; v_gene: TRBV4-2; CDR3nt: TGTGCCAGCAGCCAAGATCCAGGGGACTGGAACAATGAGCAGTTCTTC; CDR3aa: CASSQDPGDWNNEQFF
d_gene: -; abundance: few; j_gene: TRBJ1-2; v_gene: TRBV7-9; CDR3nt: TGTGCCAGCAACCACGCCGGGACTAACTATGGCTACACCTTC; CDR3aa: CASNHAGTNYGYTF
d_gene: -; abundance: many; j_gene: TRBJ2-5; v_gene: TRBV6-2/TRBV6-3; CDR3nt: TGTGCCAGCAGTCTGAAGCAGACCCAGTACTTC; CDR3aa: CASSLKQTQYF
d_gene: -; abundance: -; j_gene: TRBJ1-5; v_gene: TRBV20-1; CDR3nt: TGCAGTGCAGCGGTGGGGCATAGCAATCAGCCCCAGCATTTT; CDR3aa: CSAAVGHSNQPQHF
d_gene: TRBD1; abundance: -; j_gene: TRBJ1-4; v_gene: TRBV12-3/TRBV12-4; CDR3nt: TGTGCCAGCAGTTGGGACAGGGGGAGGAATGAAAAACTGTTTTTT; CDR3aa: CASSWDRGRNEKLFF